This TCR beta chain was obtained from a study of control samples from healthy donors and cancer patients. Some clones are missing from TCRdb's copy, which holds only in-frame ones; the method was immunoSEQ multiplex PCR. There are around 110,000 clones in the sample; roughly 93% occur only once, and about 2.6% lies in the top ten. The V gene end was trimmed by 0 bases and the J gene end by 4 bases; junction bases not matched to a gene: 2. CDR3 length: 15 amino acids. Germline-derived CDR1 and CDR2 are SGHRS and YFSETQ. This TCR derives from a man aged 25-45 years in good health. The gene calls are TRBV5-1 and TRBJ2-7, with 12 nucleotides matching TRBD1. What was sequenced was blood. For the CDR3, the DNA is TGCGCCAGCAGCTTGGGGGGACAGGGGGCTTACGAGCAGTACGTC. This codes for CASSLGGQGAYEQYV.